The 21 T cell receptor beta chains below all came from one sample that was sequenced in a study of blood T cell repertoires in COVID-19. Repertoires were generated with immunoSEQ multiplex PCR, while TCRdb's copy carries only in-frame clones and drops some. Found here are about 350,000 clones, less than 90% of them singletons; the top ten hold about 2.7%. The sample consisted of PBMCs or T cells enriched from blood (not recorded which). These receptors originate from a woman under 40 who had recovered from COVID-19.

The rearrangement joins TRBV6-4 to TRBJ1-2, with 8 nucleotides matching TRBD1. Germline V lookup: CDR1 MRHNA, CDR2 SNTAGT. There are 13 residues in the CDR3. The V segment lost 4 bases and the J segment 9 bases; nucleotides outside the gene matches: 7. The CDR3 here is CASSGGQGDRYTF. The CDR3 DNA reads TGTGCCAGCAGTGGCGGACAGGGTGATCGCTACACCTTC.

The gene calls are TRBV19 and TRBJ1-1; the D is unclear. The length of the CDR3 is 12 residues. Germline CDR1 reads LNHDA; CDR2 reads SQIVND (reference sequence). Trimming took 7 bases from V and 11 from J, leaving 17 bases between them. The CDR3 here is CASINTARRAFF. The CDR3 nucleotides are TGTGCCAGTATTAACACGGCCCGGCGGGCTTTCTTT. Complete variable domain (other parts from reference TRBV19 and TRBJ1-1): DGGITQSPKYLFRKEGQNVTLSCEQNLNHDAMYWYRQDPGQGLRLIYYSQIVNDFQKGDIAEGYSVSREKKESFPLTVTSAQKNPTAFYLCASINTARRAFFGQGTRLTVV.

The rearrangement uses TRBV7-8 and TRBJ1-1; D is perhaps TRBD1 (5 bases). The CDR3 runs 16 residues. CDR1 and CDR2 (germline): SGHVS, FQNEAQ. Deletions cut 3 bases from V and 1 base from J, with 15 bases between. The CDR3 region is CASSFPIYGANTEAFF. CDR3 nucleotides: TGTGCCAGCAGCTTTCCAATTTATGGGGCGAACACTGAAGCTTTCTTT.

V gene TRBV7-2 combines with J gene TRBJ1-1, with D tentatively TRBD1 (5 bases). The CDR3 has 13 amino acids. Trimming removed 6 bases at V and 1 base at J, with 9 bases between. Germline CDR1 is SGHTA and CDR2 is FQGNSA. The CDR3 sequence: CASRSDRNTEAFF. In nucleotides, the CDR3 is TGTGCCAGCAGGTCCGACAGGAACACTGAAGCTTTCTTT.

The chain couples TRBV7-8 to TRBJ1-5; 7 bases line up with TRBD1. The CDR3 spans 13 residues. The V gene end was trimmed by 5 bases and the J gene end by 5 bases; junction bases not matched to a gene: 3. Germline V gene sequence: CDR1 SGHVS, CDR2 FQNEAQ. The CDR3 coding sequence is TGTGCCAGCAGCCGACAGGGATATCAGCCCCAGCATTTT. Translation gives CASSRQGYQPQHF.

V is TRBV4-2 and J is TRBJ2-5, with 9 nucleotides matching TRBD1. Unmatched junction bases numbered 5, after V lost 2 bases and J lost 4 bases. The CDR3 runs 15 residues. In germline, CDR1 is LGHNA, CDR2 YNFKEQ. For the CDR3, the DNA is TGTGCCAGCAGCCAACGACAGGGGGGGTTAGAGACCCAGTACTTC. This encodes CASSQRQGGLETQYF.

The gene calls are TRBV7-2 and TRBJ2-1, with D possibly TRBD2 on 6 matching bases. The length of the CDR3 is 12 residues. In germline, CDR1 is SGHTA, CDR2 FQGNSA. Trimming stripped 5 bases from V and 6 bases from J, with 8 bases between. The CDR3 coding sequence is TGTGCCAGCAGCAGTAGCGGCAATGAGCAGTTCTTC. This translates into CASSSSGNEQFF.

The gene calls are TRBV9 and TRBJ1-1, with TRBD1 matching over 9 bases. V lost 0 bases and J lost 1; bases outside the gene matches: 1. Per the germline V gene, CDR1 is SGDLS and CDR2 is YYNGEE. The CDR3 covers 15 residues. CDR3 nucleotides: TGTGCCAGCAGCGTAGGGGACAGGGCGAACACTGAAGCTTTCTTT. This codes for CASSVGDRANTEAFF.

The CDR3 spells CASSLRGNTEAFF. In nucleotides, the CDR3 is TGTGCCAGCAGCTTGAGGGGGAACACTGAAGCTTTCTTT. This sequence joins TRBV5-4 and TRBJ1-1, with D possibly TRBD1 on 5 matching bases. The CDR3 consists of 13 residues. Germline-derived CDR1 and CDR2 are SGHNT and YYREEE (reference sequence). Trimming took off 1 base at V and 1 base at J, with 5 bases between the two ends.

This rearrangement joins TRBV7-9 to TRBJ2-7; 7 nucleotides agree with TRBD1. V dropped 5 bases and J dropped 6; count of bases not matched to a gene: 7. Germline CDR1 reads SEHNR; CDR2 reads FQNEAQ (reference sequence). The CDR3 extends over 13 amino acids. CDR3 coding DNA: TGTGCCAGCAGCCCAAGACAGGGCTCCGAGCAGTACTTC. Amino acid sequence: CASSPRQGSEQYF.

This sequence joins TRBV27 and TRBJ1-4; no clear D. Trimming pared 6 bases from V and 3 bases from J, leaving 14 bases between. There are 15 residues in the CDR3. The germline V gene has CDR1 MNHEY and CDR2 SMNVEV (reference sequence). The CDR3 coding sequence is TGTGCCAGCAGGTTTTCATGGGAGTCTAATGAAAAACTGTTTTTT. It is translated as CASRFSWESNEKLFF.

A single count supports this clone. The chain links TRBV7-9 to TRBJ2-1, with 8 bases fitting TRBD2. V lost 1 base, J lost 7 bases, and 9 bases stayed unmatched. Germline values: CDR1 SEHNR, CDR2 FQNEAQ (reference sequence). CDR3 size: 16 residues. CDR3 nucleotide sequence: TGTGCCAGCAGCTTAGTCCTTGCGGGGGGCTGGAATGAGCAGTTCTTC. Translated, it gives CASSLVLAGGWNEQFF.

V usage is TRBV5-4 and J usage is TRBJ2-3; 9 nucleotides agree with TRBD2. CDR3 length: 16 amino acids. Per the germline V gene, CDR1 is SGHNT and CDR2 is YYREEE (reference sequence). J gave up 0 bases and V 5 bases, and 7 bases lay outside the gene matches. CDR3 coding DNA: TGTGCCAGCAGACCCGGGACTAGCAGAAGCACAGATACGCAGTATTTT. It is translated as CASRPGTSRSTDTQYF.

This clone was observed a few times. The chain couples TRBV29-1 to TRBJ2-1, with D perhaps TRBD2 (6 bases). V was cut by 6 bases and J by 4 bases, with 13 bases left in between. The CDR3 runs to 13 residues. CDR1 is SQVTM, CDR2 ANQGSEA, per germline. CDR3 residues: CSVHRDLYNEQFF. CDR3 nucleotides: TGCAGCGTGCACCGGGACTTGTACAATGAGCAGTTCTTC.

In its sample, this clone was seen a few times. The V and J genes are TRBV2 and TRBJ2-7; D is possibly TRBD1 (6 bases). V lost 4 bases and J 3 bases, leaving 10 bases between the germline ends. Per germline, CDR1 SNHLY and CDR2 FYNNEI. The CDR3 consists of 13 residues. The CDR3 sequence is CASSVDSLYEQYF. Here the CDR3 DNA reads TGTGCCAGCAGTGTGGACAGCCTCTACGAGCAGTACTTC.

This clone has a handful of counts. This CDR3 reads CASSPDRGRGQPQHF. As DNA, the CDR3 is TGTGCCAGCAGTCCTGACAGGGGCCGGGGTCAGCCCCAGCATTTT. This rearrangement joins TRBV5-5 to TRBJ1-5; TRBD1 matches 8 bases. The CDR3 covers 15 residues. Unmatched junction bases numbered 10, after V lost 5 bases and J lost 6 bases. Germline V gene data show CDR1 as SGHKS and CDR2 as YYEKEE (reference sequence). Full variable domain (remainder filled in from reference TRBV5-5 and TRBJ1-5): DAGVTQSPTHLIKTRGQQVTLRCSPISGHKSVSWYQQVLGQGPQFIFQYYEKEERGRGNFPDRFSARQFPNYSSELNVNALLLGDSALYLCASSPDRGRGQPQHFGDGTRLSIL.

The CDR3 sequence is CASSEALSGSNTEAFF. In DNA, the CDR3 is TGTGCCAGCAGTGAAGCGCTTTCCGGGTCGAACACTGAAGCTTTCTTT. J is TRBJ1-1 and V is TRBV2; no clear D gene. Germline CDR1 and CDR2: SNHLY and FYNNEI. The CDR3 consists of 16 residues. The V end was cut by 0 bases, the J end by 1 base, with 12 bases between.

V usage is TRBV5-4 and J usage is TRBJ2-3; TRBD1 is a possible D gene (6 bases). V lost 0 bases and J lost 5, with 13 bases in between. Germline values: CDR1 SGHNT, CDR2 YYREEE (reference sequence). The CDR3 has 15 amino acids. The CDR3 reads CASSLAKQGQDTQYF. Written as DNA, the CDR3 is TGTGCCAGCAGCTTGGCCAAGCAGGGGCAAGATACGCAGTATTTT.

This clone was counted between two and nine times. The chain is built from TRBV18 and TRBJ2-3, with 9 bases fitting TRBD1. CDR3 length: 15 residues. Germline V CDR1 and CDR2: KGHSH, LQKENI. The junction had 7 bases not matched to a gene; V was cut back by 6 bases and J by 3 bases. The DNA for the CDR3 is TGTGCCAGCTCCCGGGACAGGGCTCGAACAGATACGCAGTATTTT. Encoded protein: CASSRDRARTDTQYF. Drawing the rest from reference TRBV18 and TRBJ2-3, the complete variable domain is NAGVMQNPRHLVRRRGQEARLRCSPMKGHSHVYWYRQLPEEGLKFMVYLQKENIIDESGMPKERFSAEFPKEGPSILRIQQVVRGDSAAYFCASSRDRARTDTQYFGPGTRLTVL.

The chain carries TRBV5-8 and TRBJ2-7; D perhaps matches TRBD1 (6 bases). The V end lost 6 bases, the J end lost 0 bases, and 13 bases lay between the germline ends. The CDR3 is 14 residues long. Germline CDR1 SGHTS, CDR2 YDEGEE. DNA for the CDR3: TGTGCCAGCATCGACAGGATCTTCTCCTACGAGCAGTACTTC. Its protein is CASIDRIFSYEQYF. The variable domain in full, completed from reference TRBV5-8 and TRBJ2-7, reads EAGVTQSPTHLIKTRGQQATLRCSPISGHTSVYWYQQALGLGLQFLLWYDEGEERNRGNFPPRFSGRQFPNYSSELNVNALELEDSALYLCASIDRIFSYEQYFGPGTRLTVT.

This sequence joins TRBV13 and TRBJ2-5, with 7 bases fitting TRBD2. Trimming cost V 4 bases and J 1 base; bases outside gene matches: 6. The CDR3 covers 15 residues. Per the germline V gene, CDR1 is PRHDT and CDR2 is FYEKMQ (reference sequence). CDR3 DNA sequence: TGTGCCAGCAGCTCCTCGACTAGCAGCCAAGAGACCCAGTACTTC. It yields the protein CASSSSTSSQETQYF.